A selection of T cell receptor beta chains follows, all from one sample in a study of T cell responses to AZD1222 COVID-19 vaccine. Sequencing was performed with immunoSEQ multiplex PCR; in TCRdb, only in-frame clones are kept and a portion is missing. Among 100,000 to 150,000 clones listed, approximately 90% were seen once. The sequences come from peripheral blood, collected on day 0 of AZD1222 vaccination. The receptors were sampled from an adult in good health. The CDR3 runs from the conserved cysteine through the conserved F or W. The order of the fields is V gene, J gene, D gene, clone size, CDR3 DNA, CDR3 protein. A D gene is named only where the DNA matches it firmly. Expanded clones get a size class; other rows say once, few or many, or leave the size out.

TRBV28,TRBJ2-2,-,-,TGTGCCAGCAGTAACAAGGGGGGATTCACCGGGGAGCTGTTTTTT,CASSNKGGFTGELFF
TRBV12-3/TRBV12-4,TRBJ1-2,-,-,TGTGCCAGCAGTAACAGGGCCTGGGCGGGCTACACCTTC,CASSNRAWAGYTF
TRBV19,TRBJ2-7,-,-,TGTGCCAGTAGTGGGCAGGGAGCGCACGAGCAGTACTTC,CASSGQGAHEQYF
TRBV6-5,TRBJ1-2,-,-,TGTGCCAGCAGTTACTTCAGGGCGGATGGCTACACCTTC,CASSYFRADGYTF
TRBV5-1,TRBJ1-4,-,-,TGCGCCAGCAGCCCATCTCTGGGGTTTGAAAAACTGTTTTTT,CASSPSLGFEKLFF
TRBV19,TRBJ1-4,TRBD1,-,TGTGCCAGTAGTAACCGGGACAGCCCGTCAACTAATGAAAAACTGTTTTTT,CASSNRDSPSTNEKLFF
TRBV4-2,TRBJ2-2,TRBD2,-,TGTGCCAGCAGCCAAGCACGTTGGAGCGGGAGTAACACCGGGGAGCTGTTTTTT,CASSQARWSGSNTGELFF
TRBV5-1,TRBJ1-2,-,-,TGCGCCAGCAGCGCCGGGCTCGGGACAAAGTTAGATGGCTACACCTTC,CASSAGLGTKLDGYTF
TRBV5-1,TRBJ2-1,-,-,TGCGCCAGCCAAGACTCCTCACGGGCCTACAATGAGCAGTTCTTC,CASQDSSRAYNEQFF
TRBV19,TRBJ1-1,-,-,TGTGCCAGTAGTACCGACCCAGATAGACAGAGATCATTCACTGAAGCTTTCTTT,CASSTDPDRQRSFTEAFF
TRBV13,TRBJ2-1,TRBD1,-,TGTGCCAGCAGCTTAGCTGGGCAGGGGGCGCTGGGTGAGCAGTTCTTC,CASSLAGQGALGEQFF
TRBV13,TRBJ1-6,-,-,TGTGCCAGCAGCCCCCGCAGGGGATATAATTCACCCCTCCACTTT,CASSPRRGYNSPLHF
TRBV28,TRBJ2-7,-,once,TGTGCCAGCCTATCCCCCTTGGGACGGGAAGCTACGGAGCAGTACTTC,CASLSPLGREATEQYF
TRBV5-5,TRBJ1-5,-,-,TGTGCCAGCAGCTTGGACACCACCGGGTGGATCCAGCATTTT,CASSLDTTGWIQHF
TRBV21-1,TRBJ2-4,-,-,TGTGCCAGCAGCAAAGTGTGGCACAGTCGAGCCAAAAACATTCAGTACTTC,CASSKVWHSRAKNIQYF
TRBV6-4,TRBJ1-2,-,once,TGTGCCAGCAGTGGGGGACGTCTGAGGGATGGCTACACCTTC,CASSGGRLRDGYTF
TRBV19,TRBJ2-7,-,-,TGTGCCAGTAGTACAACTCGGTTCTCTTACGAGCAGTACTTC,CASSTTRFSYEQYF
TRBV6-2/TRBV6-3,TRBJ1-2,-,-,TGTGCCAGCAGTTCCACAGGGTACTATGGCTACACCTTC,CASSSTGYYGYTF
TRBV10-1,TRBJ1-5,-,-,TGCGCCAGCAGTGAGGACTGGCTCTGGCAGCCCCAGCATTTT,CASSEDWLWQPQHF
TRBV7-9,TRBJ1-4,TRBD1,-,TGTGCCAGCAGCTTAGCGGGACAGGGGTACGAAAAACTGTTTTTT,CASSLAGQGYEKLFF
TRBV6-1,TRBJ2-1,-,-,TGTGCCAGCAGTGAACAGGTACACGATGAGCAGTTCTTC,CASSEQVHDEQFF
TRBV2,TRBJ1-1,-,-,TGTGCCAGCAGTGGCAGGCTGGGCACTGAAGCTTTCTTT,CASSGRLGTEAFF
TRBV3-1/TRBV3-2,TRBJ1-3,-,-,TGTGCCAGCAGCCAAGAAAGGCCAGGGTCGGGAAACACCATATATTTT,CASSQERPGSGNTIYF
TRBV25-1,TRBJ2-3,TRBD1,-,TGTGCCGGCTGGGCGGACAGGGGGCCAGATACGCAGTATTTT,CAGWADRGPDTQYF
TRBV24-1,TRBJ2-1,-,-,TGTGCCACCAGTGATTATGGGACTGCATACAATGAGCAGTTCTTC,CATSDYGTAYNEQFF
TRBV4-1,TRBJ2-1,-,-,TGCGCCAGCAGCCAAGATTTAGACTACGAGCAGTTCTTC,CASSQDLDYEQFF
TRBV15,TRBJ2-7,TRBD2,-,TGTGCCACCAGCATGGGGCAGACTAGCGGGAGGGACTACGAGCAGTACTTC,CATSMGQTSGRDYEQYF
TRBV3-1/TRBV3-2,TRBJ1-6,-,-,TGTGCCAGCAGCCAATCTGACAGTCTTAATTCACCCCTCCACTTT,CASSQSDSLNSPLHF
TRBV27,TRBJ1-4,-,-,TGTGCCAGCAGTTTAGGGCAGGGAAGCCTTAATGAAAAACTGTTTTTT,CASSLGQGSLNEKLFF
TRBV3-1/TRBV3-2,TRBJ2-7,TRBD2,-,TGTGCCAGCAGCCGCCTAGCGGGACCGATCTCCTACGAGCAGTACTTC,CASSRLAGPISYEQYF
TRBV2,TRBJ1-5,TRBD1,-,TGTGCCAGCAGCCTACAGGGGGCAAGGCGCAATCAGCCCCAGCATTTT,CASSLQGARRNQPQHF
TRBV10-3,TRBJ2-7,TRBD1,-,TGTGCCATCAGCCCAGGGGGCTACGAGCAGTACTTC,CAISPGGYEQYF